These T cell receptor beta chains were read from a single sample in a study of beta chain features in type 1 diabetes. Generated by immunoSEQ multiplex PCR, the TCRdb table keeps only in-frame clones and is missing some. The table shows over 13,000 clones, with approximately 76% occurring only once. The sample comprised stem cell memory CD4+ T cells from blood. These receptors were collected from a woman between 18 and 29 years old with type 1 diabetes. CDR3s include the opening cysteine and the closing phenylalanine or tryptophan. D genes are given only for firm matches. Not all rows give a size; the values are once, few, many and, for expanded clones, a class.

v_call: TRBV20-1; j_call: TRBJ2-1; clone_size: NA; d_call: TRBD2; cdr3_aa: CSARMGLVKFF; cdr3_nt: TGCAGTGCTAGAATGGGACTAGTCAAATTCTTC
v_call: TRBV19; j_call: TRBJ1-1; clone_size: NA; d_call: TRBD1; cdr3_aa: CASTPPLGQGATEAFF; cdr3_nt: TGTGCCAGTACTCCGCCCCTGGGACAGGGGGCGACTGAAGCTTTCTTT
v_call: TRBV7-2; j_call: TRBJ2-1; clone_size: NA; d_call: TRBD2; cdr3_aa: CASSLDWGGYNEQFF; cdr3_nt: TGTGCCAGCAGCTTAGACTGGGGGGGTTACAATGAGCAGTTCTTC
v_call: TRBV10-3; j_call: TRBJ1-2; clone_size: NA; d_call: NA; cdr3_aa: CAIRDSLEYGYTF; cdr3_nt: TGTGCCATCAGGGACAGTCTGGAGTATGGCTACACCTTC
v_call: TRBV6-5; j_call: TRBJ2-1; clone_size: NA; d_call: TRBD2; cdr3_aa: CASSPTIAGVSEQFF; cdr3_nt: TGTGCCAGCAGTCCCACAATAGCGGGAGTTAGTGAGCAGTTCTTC
v_call: TRBV13; j_call: TRBJ2-1; clone_size: NA; d_call: TRBD2; cdr3_aa: CASTQTSGTYNEQFF; cdr3_nt: TGTGCCAGCACCCAAACTAGCGGGACTTACAATGAGCAGTTCTTC
v_call: TRBV7-2; j_call: TRBJ2-5; clone_size: NA; d_call: NA; cdr3_aa: CASSLITEQETQYF; cdr3_nt: TGTGCCAGCAGCTTAATAACAGAACAAGAGACCCAGTACTTC
v_call: TRBV29-1; j_call: TRBJ1-2; clone_size: NA; d_call: NA; cdr3_aa: CSVEKGVGGYTF; cdr3_nt: TGCAGCGTTGAGAAGGGGGTAGGGGGCTACACCTTC
v_call: TRBV7-2; j_call: TRBJ1-2; clone_size: NA; d_call: NA; cdr3_aa: CASSLGTAGGYTF; cdr3_nt: TGTGCCAGCAGCCTAGGGACGGCGGGGGGCTACACCTTC
v_call: TRBV6-6; j_call: TRBJ2-1; clone_size: NA; d_call: TRBD2; cdr3_aa: CASSLLAGGPHNEQFF; cdr3_nt: TGTGCCAGCAGTTTACTAGCGGGAGGGCCCCACAATGAGCAGTTCTTC
v_call: TRBV19; j_call: TRBJ2-1; clone_size: few; d_call: TRBD1; cdr3_aa: CASSITTDRGSYNEQFF; cdr3_nt: TGTGCCAGTAGTATAACCACGGACAGGGGGTCCTACAATGAGCAGTTCTTC
v_call: TRBV9; j_call: TRBJ2-6; clone_size: few; d_call: NA; cdr3_aa: CASSKWSVAGANVLTF; cdr3_nt: TGTGCCAGCAGTAAATGGTCGGTTGCTGGGGCCAACGTCCTGACTTTC
v_call: TRBV28; j_call: TRBJ1-5; clone_size: NA; d_call: NA; cdr3_aa: CASSSPTPNQPQHF; cdr3_nt: TGTGCCAGCAGTAGCCCGACACCCAATCAGCCCCAGCATTTT
v_call: TRBV6-1; j_call: TRBJ2-1; clone_size: once; d_call: NA; cdr3_aa: CASSEPRTPIF; cdr3_nt: TGTGCCAGCAGTGAACCTAGGACTCCAATCTTC
v_call: TRBV11-2; j_call: TRBJ2-2; clone_size: few; d_call: NA; cdr3_aa: CASSLRPRAGELFF; cdr3_nt: TGTGCCAGCAGCTTACGGCCTCGGGCCGGGGAGCTGTTTTTT
v_call: TRBV5-1; j_call: TRBJ2-2; clone_size: once; d_call: TRBD2; cdr3_aa: CASREIAGAGELFF; cdr3_nt: TGCGCCAGCAGAGAAATAGCGGGAGCCGGGGAGCTGTTTTTT
v_call: TRBV19; j_call: TRBJ1-1; clone_size: NA; d_call: TRBD1; cdr3_aa: CASIIQGASSEAFF; cdr3_nt: TGTGCCAGTATTATTCAGGGGGCGTCGTCTGAAGCTTTCTTT